This is a list of T cell receptor beta chains from one sample in a study of T cell repertoires in cytomegalovirus infection. TCRdb re-analysed the reads in MiXCR, keeping a single row per CDR3 protein. The sample includes 200,000 or so distinct CDR3 sequences, 15% to 20% of them seen just once. The specimen sequenced was PBMCs. The receptor source for this set is a human donor in good health (CMV status not recorded). Some clones in this sample may be carry-over from other donors' samples. CDR3s include the opening cysteine and the closing phenylalanine or tryptophan. Each record gives: D gene, J gene, V gene, clone size, CDR3 DNA, CDR3 protein. The D gene is left open where the match is weak. The listing skips clone size in some rows; elsewhere it reads once, few, many or a size class.

d_call: NA
j_call: TRBJ1-2
v_call: TRBV12-3/TRBV12-4
clone_size: many
cdr3_nt: TGTGCCAGCAGTTCCGGGACTTTCTATGGCTACACCTTC
cdr3_aa: CASSSGTFYGYTF

d_call: NA
j_call: TRBJ2-2
v_call: TRBV9
clone_size: NA
cdr3_nt: TGTGCCAGCAGCCGGGTGGGGGCTACCTCCACCGGGGAGCTGTTTTTT
cdr3_aa: CASSRVGATSTGELFF

d_call: TRBD1
j_call: TRBJ2-1
v_call: TRBV10-3
clone_size: NA
cdr3_nt: TGTGCCATCAGTCTTAGGACAGGGGGCCTCGATGAGCAGTTCTTC
cdr3_aa: CAISLRTGGLDEQFF

d_call: NA
j_call: TRBJ2-3
v_call: TRBV6-5
clone_size: NA
cdr3_nt: TGTGCCAGCAGCCACCTAATGTCCCCAGATACGCAGTATTTT
cdr3_aa: CASSHLMSPDTQYF

d_call: TRBD2
j_call: TRBJ2-3
v_call: TRBV30
clone_size: few
cdr3_nt: TGTGCCTGGAGTCTAGCGGGAGGTTGGATTGCAGATACGCAGTATTTT
cdr3_aa: CAWSLAGGWIADTQYF

d_call: NA
j_call: TRBJ2-3
v_call: TRBV12-3/TRBV12-4
clone_size: many
cdr3_nt: TGTGCCACAACCGAGACGGGGACAGATACGCAGTATTTT
cdr3_aa: CATTETGTDTQYF

d_call: TRBD1
j_call: TRBJ2-5
v_call: TRBV28
clone_size: NA
cdr3_nt: TGTGCCACACACAGGGGGCCAGAGACCCAGTACTTC
cdr3_aa: CATHRGPETQYF

d_call: NA
j_call: TRBJ2-2
v_call: TRBV20-1
clone_size: few
cdr3_nt: TGCAGTGCTAAATCTACAGGGACGAACACCGGGGAGCTGTTTTTT
cdr3_aa: CSAKSTGTNTGELFF

d_call: NA
j_call: TRBJ1-2
v_call: TRBV15
clone_size: NA
cdr3_nt: TGTGCCACCAGCAGAGGTTCCAGTGAGGGTGGCTACACCTTC
cdr3_aa: CATSRGSSEGGYTF

d_call: NA
j_call: TRBJ1-2
v_call: TRBV7-2
clone_size: few
cdr3_nt: TGTGCCAGCAGCCCAAATGGTGGCTACACCTTC
cdr3_aa: CASSPNGGYTF

d_call: NA
j_call: TRBJ2-7
v_call: TRBV12-3/TRBV12-4
clone_size: few
cdr3_nt: TGTGCCAGCAGCCCCGGGATAAGTGGCTACGAGCAGTACTTC
cdr3_aa: CASSPGISGYEQYF

d_call: TRBD1
j_call: TRBJ1-4
v_call: TRBV5-1
clone_size: NA
cdr3_nt: TGCGCCAGCAGCTCTGGACAGGACCATAATGAAAAACTGTTTTTT
cdr3_aa: CASSSGQDHNEKLFF

d_call: TRBD2
j_call: TRBJ2-5
v_call: TRBV7-8
clone_size: many
cdr3_nt: TGTGCCAGCAGCTTAGCGACGGGGGGGCCCCAAGAGACCCAGTACTTC
cdr3_aa: CASSLATGGPQETQYF

d_call: TRBD1
j_call: TRBJ2-1
v_call: TRBV20-1
clone_size: NA
cdr3_nt: TGCAGTGCCGCGACAGGGTATCGTCCTGAGCAGTTCTTC
cdr3_aa: CSAATGYRPEQFF

d_call: NA
j_call: TRBJ2-1
v_call: TRBV11-2
clone_size: NA
cdr3_nt: TGTGCCAGCAGCACCACAGCAGGGTACAATGAGCAGTTCTTC
cdr3_aa: CASSTTAGYNEQFF

d_call: NA
j_call: TRBJ1-4
v_call: TRBV2
clone_size: NA
cdr3_nt: TGTGCCAGTTATTTGGGCCGAGCAACTAATGAAAAACTGTTTTTT
cdr3_aa: CASYLGRATNEKLFF

d_call: TRBD1
j_call: TRBJ2-1
v_call: TRBV5-4
clone_size: NA
cdr3_nt: TGTGCCAGCAGCTCCGAGGACAGGGGAAGCGATGAGCAGTTCTTC
cdr3_aa: CASSSEDRGSDEQFF

d_call: NA
j_call: TRBJ1-1
v_call: TRBV11-3
clone_size: many
cdr3_nt: TGTGCCAGCAGCTTAGGTGGGTCAGCTGAAGCTTTCTTT
cdr3_aa: CASSLGGSAEAFF

d_call: NA
j_call: TRBJ1-2
v_call: TRBV6-1
clone_size: NA
cdr3_nt: TGTGCCAGCAGTGAATCGAGTGACAGGTGGCCCAGGGGCTACACCTTC
cdr3_aa: CASSESSDRWPRGYTF

d_call: NA
j_call: TRBJ2-1
v_call: TRBV5-6
clone_size: few
cdr3_nt: TGTGCCAGCAGCTTGTATGGGGTGGATGAGCAGTTCTTC
cdr3_aa: CASSLYGVDEQFF

d_call: NA
j_call: TRBJ2-1
v_call: TRBV6-2/TRBV6-3
clone_size: few
cdr3_nt: TGTGCCAGCAGTTACGGGCCTGGGCGGGGATCAGGAAATGAGCAGTTCTTC
cdr3_aa: CASSYGPGRGSGNEQFF

d_call: NA
j_call: TRBJ2-2
v_call: TRBV7-6
clone_size: many
cdr3_nt: TGTGCCAGCAGCATTGATGCATACACCGGGGAGCTGTTTTTT
cdr3_aa: CASSIDAYTGELFF

d_call: NA
j_call: TRBJ1-2
v_call: TRBV28
clone_size: NA
cdr3_nt: TGTGCCAGCAGTTTTACGGGGGAAGACTATGGCTACACCTTC
cdr3_aa: CASSFTGEDYGYTF

d_call: NA
j_call: TRBJ1-6
v_call: TRBV14
clone_size: few
cdr3_nt: TGTGCCAGCAGCCAAGACGGGAGAGGGGTAAATTCACCCCTCCACTTT
cdr3_aa: CASSQDGRGVNSPLHF

d_call: TRBD1
j_call: TRBJ1-6
v_call: TRBV27
clone_size: NA
cdr3_nt: TGTGCCAGCAGTTCACAGGGGGCTCGGGGAAATTCACCCCTCCACTTT
cdr3_aa: CASSSQGARGNSPLHF

d_call: TRBD1
j_call: TRBJ1-1
v_call: TRBV6-5
clone_size: few
cdr3_nt: TGTGCCAGCAGTTCGGCATCGACAGGGCGCACTGAAGCTTTCTTT
cdr3_aa: CASSSASTGRTEAFF

d_call: NA
j_call: TRBJ1-1
v_call: TRBV6-1
clone_size: few
cdr3_nt: TGTGCCAGCAGTGGGGGGGTGTTTCGGTGGGGGACTGAAGCTTTCTTT
cdr3_aa: CASSGGVFRWGTEAFF

d_call: NA
j_call: TRBJ2-2
v_call: TRBV7-8
clone_size: many
cdr3_nt: TGTGCCAGCAGCTTTCGGGGCGACGGCTCTAACACCGGGGAGCTGTTTTTT
cdr3_aa: CASSFRGDGSNTGELFF

d_call: NA
j_call: TRBJ2-1
v_call: TRBV12-3/TRBV12-4
clone_size: many
cdr3_nt: TGTGCCAGCAGTTTAGTTGGGGATTACAATGAGCAGTTCTTC
cdr3_aa: CASSLVGDYNEQFF

d_call: TRBD2
j_call: TRBJ2-1
v_call: TRBV7-3
clone_size: NA
cdr3_nt: TGTGCCAGCAGCCTGGGGGGGAAAGGTCGTGAGCAGTTCTTC
cdr3_aa: CASSLGGKGREQFF

d_call: TRBD1
j_call: TRBJ2-3
v_call: TRBV2
clone_size: few
cdr3_nt: TGTGCCAGCAGTGATTTGACAGGGAGAGGGACAGATACGCAGTATTTT
cdr3_aa: CASSDLTGRGTDTQYF